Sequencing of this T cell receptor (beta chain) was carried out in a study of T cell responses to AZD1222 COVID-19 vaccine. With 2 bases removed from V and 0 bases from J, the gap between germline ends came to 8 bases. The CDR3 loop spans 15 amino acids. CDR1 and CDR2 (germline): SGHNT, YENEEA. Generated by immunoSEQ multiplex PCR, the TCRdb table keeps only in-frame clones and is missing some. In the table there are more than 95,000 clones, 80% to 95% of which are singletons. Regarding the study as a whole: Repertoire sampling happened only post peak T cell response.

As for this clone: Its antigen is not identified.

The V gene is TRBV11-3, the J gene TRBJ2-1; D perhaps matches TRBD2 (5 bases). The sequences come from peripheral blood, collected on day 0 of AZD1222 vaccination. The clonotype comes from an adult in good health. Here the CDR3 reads CASSLMGSSYNEQFF. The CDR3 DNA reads TGTGCCAGCAGCTTAATGGGGAGCTCCTACAATGAGCAGTTCTTC.